This TCR beta chain is from a study of CD8+ T cells in alopecia areata. Sequencing templates came from extracted RNA that was reverse transcribed into cDNA. Here immunoSEQ multiplex PCR was the method, and the copy in TCRdb shows in-frame clones only, minus some. Here the sample spans 79,000 or so clones, roughly 70% being singletons. This clone showed up just a few times. Treatment in this sample: oral pan-JAK inhibitor, 5-10 mg twice daily. Sample: CD8+ T cells sorted from blood, taken at week 24, from a patient treated with tofacitinib. The clonotype originates from a human donor with alopecia areata.

CDR3 coding DNA: TGCGCCAGCAACCTCCAGGGTGTCGCAATCTCTGGGGCCAACGTCCTGACTTTC. It encodes CASNLQGVAISGANVLTF. The gene calls are TRBV23-1 and TRBJ2-6; TRBD1 might be the D (5 bases). TRBV23-1 is reported as an ORF; its role is uncertain. This CDR3 is built from 18 residues. Trimming cost V 7 bases and J 0 bases, with 19 bases left between them.